These 4 T cell receptor beta chains were all obtained from the same sample, sequenced in a study of T cell responses to AZD1222 COVID-19 vaccine. The repertoire was sequenced with immunoSEQ multiplex PCR; TCRdb's copy has only in-frame clones and lacks some. The table has roughly 150,000 clones, 85% to 90% seen once; the top ten hold just over 9%. This sample comprised peripheral blood, obtained 28 days after the second AZD1222 dose. These receptors were collected from an adult who received the AZD1222 COVID-19 vaccine.

This clone showed up just a few times. In nucleotides, the CDR3 is TGCAGTGCTAGCACGGGAGTAGTACCGTTCTTC. Amino acids: CSASTGVVPFF. The chain links TRBV20-1 to TRBJ2-1, with D perhaps matching TRBD2 (6 bases). With 3 bases removed from V and 15 bases from J, the gap between germline ends came to 15 bases. There are 11 residues in the CDR3. In germline, CDR1 is DFQATT, CDR2 SNEGSKA (reference sequence).

V is TRBV7-9 and J is TRBJ2-2; unclear D gene. The CDR3 extends over 15 amino acids. CDR1 SEHNR and CDR2 FQNEAQ come from the germline V gene (reference sequence). V shed 5 bases and J shed 3 bases, with 13 bases lying between them. The CDR3 loop is CASSLGVGDTGELFF. As DNA, the CDR3 is TGTGCCAGCAGCCTTGGGGTCGGTGACACCGGGGAGCTGTTTTTT. Drawing the rest from reference TRBV7-9 and TRBJ2-2, the complete variable domain is DTGVSQNPRHKITKRGQNVTFRCDPISEHNRLYWYRQTLGQGPEFLTYFQNEAQLEKSRLLSDRFSAERPKGSFSTLEIQRTEQGDSAMYLCASSLGVGDTGELFFGEGSRLTVL.

This clone was recorded only once. The CDR3 sequence: CASSLGIGSKTF. The CDR3, as DNA: TGTGCCAGCAGCTTGGGGATAGGATCGAAAACCTTC. The gene calls are TRBV5-4 and TRBJ1-2; unclear D gene. Germline V lookup: CDR1 SGHNT, CDR2 YYREEE (reference sequence). Deletions cut 0 bases from V and 14 bases from J, with 14 bases between. This CDR3 is built from 12 residues.

The V gene is TRBV11-2, the J gene TRBJ2-3; TRBD2 matches at 9 bases. V shed 6 bases, J shed 3 bases, and the junction held 10 bases outside the gene matches. The CDR3 loop spans 16 amino acids. Germline V gives CDR1 SGHAT, CDR2 FQNNGV. CDR3 sequence: CASRKWAGGPTDTQYF. The CDR3 DNA reads TGTGCCAGCAGGAAGTGGGCGGGAGGGCCTACAGATACGCAGTATTTT.